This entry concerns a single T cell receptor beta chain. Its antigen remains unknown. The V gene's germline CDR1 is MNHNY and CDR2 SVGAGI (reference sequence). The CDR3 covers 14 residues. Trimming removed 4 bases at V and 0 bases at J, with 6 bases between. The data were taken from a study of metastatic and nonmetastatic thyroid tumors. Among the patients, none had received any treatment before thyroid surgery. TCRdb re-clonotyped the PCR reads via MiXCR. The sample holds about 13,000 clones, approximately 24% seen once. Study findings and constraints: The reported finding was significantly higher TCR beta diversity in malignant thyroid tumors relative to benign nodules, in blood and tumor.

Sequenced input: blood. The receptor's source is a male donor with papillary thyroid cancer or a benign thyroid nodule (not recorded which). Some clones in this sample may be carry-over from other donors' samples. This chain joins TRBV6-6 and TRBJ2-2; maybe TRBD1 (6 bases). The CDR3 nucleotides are TGTGCCAGCAGTTCAGGGGCGAACACCGGGGAGCTGTTTTTT. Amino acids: CASSSGANTGELFF.